The 8 T cell receptor beta chains in this list originate from one sample, sequenced in a study of blood T cell repertoires in COVID-19. Sequencing used immunoSEQ multiplex PCR; TCRdb keeps in-frame clones, though not all of them. Of 140,000 to 150,000 clones in the sample, about 88% were seen once. Sequenced input: peripheral blood. These receptors originate from a human donor in a cohort sampled during active COVID-19.

The V and J genes are TRBV30 and TRBJ1-6; D possibly corresponds to TRBD1 (6 bases). The CDR3 totals 12 residues. The V gene lost 4 bases and the J gene lost 6 bases, with 7 bases spanning the gap. Per germline, CDR1 GTSNPN and CDR2 SVGIG (reference sequence). The CDR3 protein is CAWKGGNSPLHF. CDR3 DNA: TGTGCCTGGAAAGGGGGTAATTCACCCCTCCACTTT.

The V gene is TRBV18, the J gene TRBJ2-1; 7 bases agree with TRBD2. V trimming: 2 bases; J trimming: 4 bases; junction bases outside the gene matches: 14. This CDR3 spans 18 amino acids. From germline, CDR1 is KGHSH and CDR2 LQKENI. CDR3 protein: CASSPGGSPGGTYNEQFF. CDR3 in DNA: TGTGCCAGCTCACCAGGCGGGTCCCCGGGGGGAACTTACAATGAGCAGTTCTTC.

The chain carries TRBV5-1 and TRBJ2-7; 12 positions match TRBD2. Germline CDR1 reads SGHRS; CDR2 reads YFSETQ. This CDR3 is 16 amino acids long. J gave up 0 bases and V 4 bases, and 5 bases lay outside the gene matches. CDR3 protein: CASSHGTSGPSYEQYF. CDR3 coding DNA: TGCGCCAGCAGCCACGGGACTAGCGGGCCCTCCTACGAGCAGTACTTC. Full variable domain (outside the CDR3, taken from reference TRBV5-1 and TRBJ2-7): KAGVTQTPRYLIKTRGQQVTLSCSPISGHRSVSWYQQTPGQGLQFLFEYFSETQRNKGNFPGRFSGRQFSNSRSEMNVSTLELGDSALYLCASSHGTSGPSYEQYFGPGTRLTVT.

The rearrangement links TRBV5-5 to TRBJ2-1; 7 nucleotides match TRBD2. V was pared by 4 bases and J by 0 bases, with 7 bases of the junction left unmatched. Germline CDR1 is SGHKS and CDR2 is YYEKEE (reference sequence). The CDR3 extends over 16 amino acids. Here the CDR3 DNA reads TGTGCCAGCAGCCTAGCGGCGCAAAGCTCCTACAATGAGCAGTTCTTC. Residues: CASSLAAQSSYNEQFF. The full variable domain, completed using reference TRBV5-5 and TRBJ2-1, is DAGVTQSPTHLIKTRGQQVTLRCSPISGHKSVSWYQQVLGQGPQFIFQYYEKEERGRGNFPDRFSARQFPNYSSELNVNALLLGDSALYLCASSLAAQSSYNEQFFGPGTRLTVL.

The chain is built from TRBV4-1 and TRBJ2-5; 9 bases agree with TRBD1. Germline trimming cut 4 bases from V and 1 base from J; bases unmatched to any gene: 7. The CDR3 loop spans 16 amino acids. Germline CDR1 MGHRA, CDR2 YSYEKL. CDR3 region: CASSPNRGPGQETQYF. In nucleotides, the CDR3 is TGCGCCAGCAGCCCCAACAGGGGGCCGGGCCAAGAGACCCAGTACTTC.

The V gene is TRBV29-1, the J gene TRBJ2-2, with 8 bases lining up with TRBD1. Germline trimming cut 4 bases from V and 5 bases from J; bases unmatched to any gene: 12. The CDR3 loop spans 16 amino acids. From germline, CDR1 is SQVTM and CDR2 ANQGSEA. CDR3 in DNA: TGCAGCGTTGCCGGGACAGGAAGTTGGGGGACCGGGGAGCTGTTTTTT. Translated, it gives CSVAGTGSWGTGELFF.

This chain links TRBV28 with TRBJ1-4; TRBD1 agrees at 9 bases. The CDR3 is 14 residues long. After removal of 6 bases from V and 6 bases from J, the junction contained 5 bases not matched to a gene. In germline, CDR1 is MDHEN, CDR2 SYDVKM. Written as DNA, the CDR3 is TGTGCCAGCAGACCGGGACAGGGTTATGAAAAACTGTTTTTT. Its translation: CASRPGQGYEKLFF.

CDR3 nucleotide sequence: TGTGCCAGCAGTTTACAGGCCCCATACAATGAGCAGTTCTTC. It is translated as CASSLQAPYNEQFF. The gene calls are TRBV28 and TRBJ2-1; D gene ambiguous. The ends were cut back, 2 bases at V and 4 bases at J, with 9 bases in the middle. In germline, CDR1 is MDHEN, CDR2 SYDVKM. The CDR3 extends over 14 amino acids.